This entry describes one T cell receptor beta chain. This receptor's antigen is unknown. No quality values exist for individual bases; no much larger clone is one base distant. The data originate from a study of blood T cell repertoires in COVID-19 (TCRdb year 2020). About the study as a whole: The collaborator samples originated in the United States, Italy and Spain and spanned the acute and convalescent phases of COVID-19. The repertoires were released in a freely available public database meant as a resource for research on the immune response to SARS-CoV-2. The samples were drawn from the first 160 participants of the ongoing ImmuneRACE study and from 1,254 subjects provided by 6 global collaborators. Subjects who had been exposed to COVID-19, were actively infected with it, or had recovered from it provided the deeply sampled blood TCRbeta repertoires that made up the dataset. The prospective study material was composed of cDNA or gDNA derived from T cells, B-cell-depleted T cells, or PBMCs. Where available, HLA class I and class II types were taken from metadata supplied by the sample provider and were not determined by assay-based typing. A de-identified subject ID, COVID-19 status, age in years and sex were almost always included in the sample metadata. Results and caveats for the whole study, not just this receptor: The amount of clinical and demographic metadata varied by source and participant and was provided uncurated.

The immunoSEQ Assay, a bias-controlled multiplex PCR, was used to amplify TCRbeta CDR3 regions from genomic DNA. Per the source publication's procedure: The number of nucleated cells in each sample was estimated by amplification of reference gene primers within the assay. To quantify the absolute abundance of each unique TCRbeta CDR3 rearrangement, sequence reads were collapsed and filtered. For each sample, productive Simpson clonality was calculated as the square root of Simpson's diversity index across productive rearrangements. TCRdb retrieved this table from immuneACCESS and kept in-frame rearrangements only. Not all clones are present; in checked studies, unresolved V genes account for under half, and no reason is known for the remainder. The V and J calls and clone size are taken from that table; D and trimming were inferred from the DNA. The sample table holds under 200,000 clones, of which over 75% were seen once. About 5.3% of the sample goes to the ten largest clones.

CDR1 and CDR2 are drawn from the germline V gene: MNHEY, SVGAGI. The CDR3 measures 16 amino acids from cysteine to phenylalanine. Just CDR3 DNA is preserved here, 48 bases in frame from base 1. Trimming leaves V shorter by 2 bases and J shorter by 0 bases, with the junction holding 5 bases beyond the gene matches. In the prospective study, participants were roughly 18 to 100 years old, resided in 20 to 30 geographic areas of the United States, and were enrolled through a virtual design. To assign participants to cohorts, the prospective study relied on clinical history that participants themselves reported in a screening survey and a study questionnaire. Mobile phlebotomists in the prospective study collected whole blood, serum and a nasopharyngeal or oropharyngeal swab from every participant. Over a roughly two-month period, participants in the prospective study had the option of providing additional blood draws and questionnaires. Before DNA extraction, prospective study blood samples were shipped either frozen or at room temperature.

This clonotype was sampled from a middle-aged woman with acute COVID-19. Sequenced material: PBMCs or T cells enriched from blood (not recorded which). This chain joins TRBV6-5 to TRBJ2-7, with 9 central nucleotides matching TRBD1. The CDR3 protein: CASSYRGQGSSYEQYF. Here is the DNA: TGTGCCAGCAGTTACCGCGGACAGGGGAGCTCCTACGAGCAGTACTTC.